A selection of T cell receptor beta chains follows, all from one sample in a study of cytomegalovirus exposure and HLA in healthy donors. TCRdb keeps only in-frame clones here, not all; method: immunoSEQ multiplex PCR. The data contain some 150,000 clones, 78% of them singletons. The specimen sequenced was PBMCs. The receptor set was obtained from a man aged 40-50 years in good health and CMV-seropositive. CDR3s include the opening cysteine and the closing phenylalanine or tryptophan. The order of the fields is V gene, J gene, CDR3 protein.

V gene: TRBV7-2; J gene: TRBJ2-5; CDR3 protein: CASSGRTGKETQYF
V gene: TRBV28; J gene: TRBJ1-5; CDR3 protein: CASTEPLADRLKQPQHF
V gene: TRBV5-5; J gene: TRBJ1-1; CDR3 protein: CASSYDRESMSAFF
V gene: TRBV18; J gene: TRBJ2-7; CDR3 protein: CASSPVVTAGQYF
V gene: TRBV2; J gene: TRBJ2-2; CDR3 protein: CASSEQGPTGELFF
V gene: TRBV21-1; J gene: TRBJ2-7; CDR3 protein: CASSEGRDYEQYF
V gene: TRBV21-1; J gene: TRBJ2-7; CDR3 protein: CASSRTSRGATYEQYF
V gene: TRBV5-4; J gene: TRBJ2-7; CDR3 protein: CASSLGLEYEQYF
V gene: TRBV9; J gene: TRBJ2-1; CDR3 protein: CASSVTGYNEQFF
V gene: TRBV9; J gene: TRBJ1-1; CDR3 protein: CASSVEEGNMNTEAFF
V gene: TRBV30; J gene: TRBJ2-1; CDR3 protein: CAWSAFFDNEQFF
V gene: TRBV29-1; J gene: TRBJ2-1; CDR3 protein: CSVEGLAGGNEQFF
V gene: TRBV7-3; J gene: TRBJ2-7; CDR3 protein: CASSLSGYDEQYF
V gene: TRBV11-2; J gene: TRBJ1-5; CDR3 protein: CASSLDVGRPQHF
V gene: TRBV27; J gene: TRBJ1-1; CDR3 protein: CASSIRRGDTEAFF
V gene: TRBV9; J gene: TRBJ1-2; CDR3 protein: CASKAGGAGIYGYTF
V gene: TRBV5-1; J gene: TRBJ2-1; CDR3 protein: CASSLAGFNEQFF
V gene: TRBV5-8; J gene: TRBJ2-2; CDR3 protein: CASSPEVAGELFF
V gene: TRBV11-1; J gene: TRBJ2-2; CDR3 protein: CASSLELAGVNGELFF
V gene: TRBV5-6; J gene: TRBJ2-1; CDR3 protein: CASSLRAGEFF
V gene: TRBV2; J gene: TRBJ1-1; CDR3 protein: CASSATVNTEAFF
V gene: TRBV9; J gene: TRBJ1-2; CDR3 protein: CASSVGGGRPYGYTF
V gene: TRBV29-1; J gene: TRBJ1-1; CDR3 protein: CSVEDGQTEAFF
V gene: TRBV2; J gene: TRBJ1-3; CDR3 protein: CASRSQGSSGNTIYF
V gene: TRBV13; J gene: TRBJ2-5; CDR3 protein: CASSLGRVGGMETQYF
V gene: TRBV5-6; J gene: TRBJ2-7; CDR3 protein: CASSSSGTSYEQYF
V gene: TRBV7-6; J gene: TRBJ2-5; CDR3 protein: CASSLPHPTGEETQYF
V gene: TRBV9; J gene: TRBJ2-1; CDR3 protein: CASSETPTEEQFF
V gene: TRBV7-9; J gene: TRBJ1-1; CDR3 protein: CASSLEQARNTEAFF
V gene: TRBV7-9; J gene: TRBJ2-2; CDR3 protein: CSSSPRLAGSNTGELFF
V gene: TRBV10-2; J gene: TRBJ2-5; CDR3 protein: CASRKAGGVRETQYF
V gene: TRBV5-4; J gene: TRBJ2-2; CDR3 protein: CASSLDGTVGELFF
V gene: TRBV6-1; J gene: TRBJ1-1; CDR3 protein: CASSEYLNTEAFF
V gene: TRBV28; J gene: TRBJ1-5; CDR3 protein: CASTTSSGSDQPQHF
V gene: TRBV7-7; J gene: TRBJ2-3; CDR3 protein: CASSFTGSSTDTQYF
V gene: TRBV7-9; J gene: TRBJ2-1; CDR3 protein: CASSPGLAAYSYNEQFF
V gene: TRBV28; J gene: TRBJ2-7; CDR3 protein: CASRPGLAGSRSYEQYF
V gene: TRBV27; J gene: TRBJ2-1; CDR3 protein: CASSFGGYKQALYEQFF
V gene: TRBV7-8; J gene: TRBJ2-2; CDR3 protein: CASSRAGGPAGELFF
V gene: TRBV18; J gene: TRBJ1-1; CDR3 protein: CASSPREEGTEAFF
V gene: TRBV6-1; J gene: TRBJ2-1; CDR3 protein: CASTRGDWVNEQFF
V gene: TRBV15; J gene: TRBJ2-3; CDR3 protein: CASTSGRTDTQYF
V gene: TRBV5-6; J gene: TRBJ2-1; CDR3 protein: CASTSLGTFSYNEQFF
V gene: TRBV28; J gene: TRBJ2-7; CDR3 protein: CASSLAPSGSYEQYF
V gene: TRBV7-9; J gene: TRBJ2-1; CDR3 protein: CASSPPLAGPHNEQFF
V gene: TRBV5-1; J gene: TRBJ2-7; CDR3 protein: CASSTDSYSIYEQYF
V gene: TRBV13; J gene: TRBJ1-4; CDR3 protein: CASSRTAGTVRTNEKLFF
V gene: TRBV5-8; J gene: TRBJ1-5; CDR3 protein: CASSPWGGGQPQHF
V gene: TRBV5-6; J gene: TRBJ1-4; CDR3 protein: CASSSRGQANEKLFF
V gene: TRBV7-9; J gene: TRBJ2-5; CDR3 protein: CASTFLSGPQETQYF
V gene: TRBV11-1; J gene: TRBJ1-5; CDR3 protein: CASPDPHRGYSNQPQHF
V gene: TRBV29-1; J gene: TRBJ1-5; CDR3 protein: CSVNSRWTGTGQLEGSNQPQHF
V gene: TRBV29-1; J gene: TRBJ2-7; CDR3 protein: CSARQGAFEQYF